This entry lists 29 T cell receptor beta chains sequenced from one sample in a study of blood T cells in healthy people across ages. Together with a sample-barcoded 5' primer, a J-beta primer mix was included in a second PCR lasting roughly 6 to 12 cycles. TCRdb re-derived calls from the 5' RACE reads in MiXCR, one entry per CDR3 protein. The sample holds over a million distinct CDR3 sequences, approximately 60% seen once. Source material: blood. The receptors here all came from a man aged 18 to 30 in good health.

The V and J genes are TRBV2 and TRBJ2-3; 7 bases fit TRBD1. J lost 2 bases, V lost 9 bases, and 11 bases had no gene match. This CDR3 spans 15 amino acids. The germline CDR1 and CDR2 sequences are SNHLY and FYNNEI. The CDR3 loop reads CARIFEGANTDTQYF. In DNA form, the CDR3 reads TGTGCCAGAATCTTCGAGGGGGCGAACACAGATACGCAGTATTTT.

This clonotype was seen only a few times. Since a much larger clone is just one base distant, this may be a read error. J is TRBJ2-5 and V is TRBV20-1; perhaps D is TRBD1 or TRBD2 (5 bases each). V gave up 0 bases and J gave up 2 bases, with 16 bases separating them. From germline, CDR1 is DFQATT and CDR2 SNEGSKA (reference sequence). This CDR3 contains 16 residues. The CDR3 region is CSARDWDRKGQETQYF. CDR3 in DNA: TGCAGTGCTAGAGATTGGGACCGAAAGGGGCAAGAGACCCAGTACTTC.

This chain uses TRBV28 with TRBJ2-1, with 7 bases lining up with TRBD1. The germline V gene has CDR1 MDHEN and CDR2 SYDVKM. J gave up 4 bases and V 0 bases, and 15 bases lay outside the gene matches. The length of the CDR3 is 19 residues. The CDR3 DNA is TGTGCCAGCAGTTTATGGCCCCTAGGACAGGTGGTACTTTACAATGAGCAGTTCTTC. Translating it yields CASSLWPLGQVVLYNEQFF.

CDR3 sequence: CSATSDRASTDTQYF. DNA of the CDR3: TGCAGTGCTACTAGCGACAGGGCTAGCACAGATACGCAGTATTTT. This sequence joins TRBV20-1 and TRBJ2-3; TRBD1 is a possible D gene (7 bases). This CDR3 comprises 15 residues. V lost 4 bases and J lost 0, with 14 bases in between. Germline V gene sequence: CDR1 DFQATT, CDR2 SNEGSKA (reference sequence).

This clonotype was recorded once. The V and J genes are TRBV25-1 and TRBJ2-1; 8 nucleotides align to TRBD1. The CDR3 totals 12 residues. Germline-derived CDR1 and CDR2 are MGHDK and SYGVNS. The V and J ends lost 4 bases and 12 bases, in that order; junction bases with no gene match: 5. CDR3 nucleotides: TGTGCCAGCAGTGGAGACGGACAGGGGCAGTTCTTC. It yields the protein CASSGDGQGQFF.

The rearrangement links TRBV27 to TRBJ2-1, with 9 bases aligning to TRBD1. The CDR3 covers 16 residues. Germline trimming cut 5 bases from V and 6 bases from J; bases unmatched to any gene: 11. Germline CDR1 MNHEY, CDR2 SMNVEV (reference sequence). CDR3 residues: CASSRAPGQGGNEQFF. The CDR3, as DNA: TGTGCCAGCAGTCGAGCTCCGGGACAGGGTGGCAATGAGCAGTTCTTC.

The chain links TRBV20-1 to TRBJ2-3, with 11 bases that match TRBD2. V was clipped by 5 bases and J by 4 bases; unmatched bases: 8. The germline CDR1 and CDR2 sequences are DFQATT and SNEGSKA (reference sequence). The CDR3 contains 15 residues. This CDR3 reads CSAPQLAGGPDTQYF. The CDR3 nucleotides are TGCAGTGCTCCCCAATTAGCGGGAGGGCCAGATACGCAGTATTTT.

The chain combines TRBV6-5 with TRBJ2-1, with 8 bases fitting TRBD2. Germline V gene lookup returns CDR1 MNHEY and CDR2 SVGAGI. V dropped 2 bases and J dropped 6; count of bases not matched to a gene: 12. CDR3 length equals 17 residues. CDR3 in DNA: TGTGCCAGCAGTTACCTCCCGCGGGGGGAGAGGAGCAATGAGCAGTTCTTC. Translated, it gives CASSYLPRGERSNEQFF.

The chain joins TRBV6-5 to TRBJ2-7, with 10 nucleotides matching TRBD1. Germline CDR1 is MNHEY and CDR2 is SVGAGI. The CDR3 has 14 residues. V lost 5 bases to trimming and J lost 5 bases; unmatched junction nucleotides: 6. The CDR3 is CASSKGQGRDEQYF. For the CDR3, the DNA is TGTGCCAGCAGTAAGGGACAGGGGCGGGACGAGCAGTACTTC.

The CDR3 DNA reads TGTGCCAGCAGCTTAGTATTTACTAGCGGAAACAATGAGCAGTTCTTC. As protein: CASSLVFTSGNNEQFF. The chain employs TRBV11-3 and TRBJ2-1; 8 positions agree with TRBD2. CDR1 and CDR2 from the germline V gene are SGHNT and YENEEA. The V and J ends lost 1 base and 5 bases, in that order; junction bases with no gene match: 7. The CDR3 consists of 16 residues.

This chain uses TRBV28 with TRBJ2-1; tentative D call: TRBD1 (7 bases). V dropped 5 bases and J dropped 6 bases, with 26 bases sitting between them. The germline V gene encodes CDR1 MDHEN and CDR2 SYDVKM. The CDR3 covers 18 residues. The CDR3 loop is CASSLSHGGQKFFNEQFF. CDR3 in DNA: TGTGCCAGCAGTCTATCACACGGGGGACAGAAATTCTTCAATGAGCAGTTCTTC.

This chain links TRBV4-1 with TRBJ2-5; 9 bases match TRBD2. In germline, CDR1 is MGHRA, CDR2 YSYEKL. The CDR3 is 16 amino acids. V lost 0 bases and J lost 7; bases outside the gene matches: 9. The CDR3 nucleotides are TGCGCCAGCAGCCAAGAGGCTAAGGGACTAGCAGGGACCCAGTACTTC. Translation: CASSQEAKGLAGTQYF.

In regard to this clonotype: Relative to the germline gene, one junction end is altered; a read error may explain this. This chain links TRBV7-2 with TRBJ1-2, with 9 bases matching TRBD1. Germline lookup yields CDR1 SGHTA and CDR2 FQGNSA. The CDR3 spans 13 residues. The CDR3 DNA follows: TGTGCCCGCAGCTCACAGGGGGCTCGGGGCTACACCTTC. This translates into CARSSQGARGYTF.

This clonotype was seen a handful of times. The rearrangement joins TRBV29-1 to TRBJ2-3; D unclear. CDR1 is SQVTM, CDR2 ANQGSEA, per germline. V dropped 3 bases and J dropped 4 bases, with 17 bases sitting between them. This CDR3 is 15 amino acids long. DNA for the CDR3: TGCAGCGTTGATGACGCTGACGCCCGCCCAGATACGCAGTATTTT. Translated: CSVDDADARPDTQYF.

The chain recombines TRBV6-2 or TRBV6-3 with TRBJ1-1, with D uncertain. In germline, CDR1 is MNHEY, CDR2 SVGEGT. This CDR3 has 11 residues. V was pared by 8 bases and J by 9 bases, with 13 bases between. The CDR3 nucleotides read TGTGCCAGCTCGGAGGCCAGGCAAGCTTTCTTT. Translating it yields CASSEARQAFF.

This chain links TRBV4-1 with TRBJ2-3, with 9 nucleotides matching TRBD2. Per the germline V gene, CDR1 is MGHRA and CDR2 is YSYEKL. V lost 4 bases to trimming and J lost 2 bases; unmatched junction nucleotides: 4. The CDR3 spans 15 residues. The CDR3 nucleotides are TGCGCCAGCAGCCCCGTAGCGGGGGCCACAGATACGCAGTATTTT. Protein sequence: CASSPVAGATDTQYF.

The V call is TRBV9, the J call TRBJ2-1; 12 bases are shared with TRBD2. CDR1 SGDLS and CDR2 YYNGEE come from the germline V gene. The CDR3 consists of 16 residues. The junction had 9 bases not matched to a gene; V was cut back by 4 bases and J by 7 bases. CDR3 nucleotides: TGTGCCAGCAGCACCACACCCGGGACTAGCGGGAATGAGCAGTTCTTC. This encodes CASSTTPGTSGNEQFF.

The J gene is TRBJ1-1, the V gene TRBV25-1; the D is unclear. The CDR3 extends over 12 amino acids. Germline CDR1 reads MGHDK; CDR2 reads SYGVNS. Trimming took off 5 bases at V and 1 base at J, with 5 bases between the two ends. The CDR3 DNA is TGTGCCAGCAGTCACCCGAACACTGAAGCTTTCTTT. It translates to CASSHPNTEAFF.

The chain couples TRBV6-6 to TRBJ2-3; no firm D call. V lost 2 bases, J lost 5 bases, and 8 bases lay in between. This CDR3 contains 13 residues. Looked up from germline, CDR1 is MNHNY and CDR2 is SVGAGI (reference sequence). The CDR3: CASSYGLIDTQYF. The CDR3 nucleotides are TGTGCCAGCAGTTACGGTCTCATAGATACGCAGTATTTT.

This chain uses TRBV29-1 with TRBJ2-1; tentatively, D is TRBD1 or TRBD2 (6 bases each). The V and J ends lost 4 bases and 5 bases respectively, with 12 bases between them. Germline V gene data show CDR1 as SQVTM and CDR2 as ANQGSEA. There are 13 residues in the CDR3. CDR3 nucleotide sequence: TGCAGCGTTGCGGGGGACACAGACAATGAGCAGTTCTTC. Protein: CSVAGDTDNEQFF.

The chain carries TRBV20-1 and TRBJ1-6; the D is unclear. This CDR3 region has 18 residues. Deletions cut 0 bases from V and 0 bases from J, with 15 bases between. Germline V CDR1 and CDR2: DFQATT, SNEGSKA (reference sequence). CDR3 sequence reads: CSARDPTGGSSYNSPLHF. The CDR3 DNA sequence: TGCAGTGCTAGAGATCCCACGGGAGGGAGCTCCTATAATTCACCCCTCCACTTT.

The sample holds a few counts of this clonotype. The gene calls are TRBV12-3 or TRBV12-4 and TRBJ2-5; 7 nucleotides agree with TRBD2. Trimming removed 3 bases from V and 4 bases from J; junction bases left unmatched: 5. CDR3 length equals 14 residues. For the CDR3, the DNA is TGTGCCAGCAGTTTCGGGGGGTGGCGAGAGACCCAGTACTTC. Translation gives CASSFGGWRETQYF.

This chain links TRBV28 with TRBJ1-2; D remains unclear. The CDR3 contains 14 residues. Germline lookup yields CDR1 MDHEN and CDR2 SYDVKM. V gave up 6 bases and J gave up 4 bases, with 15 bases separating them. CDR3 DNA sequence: TGTGCCAGCAGACAGCTTGGGCAGAGCTATGGCTACACCTTC. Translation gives CASRQLGQSYGYTF.

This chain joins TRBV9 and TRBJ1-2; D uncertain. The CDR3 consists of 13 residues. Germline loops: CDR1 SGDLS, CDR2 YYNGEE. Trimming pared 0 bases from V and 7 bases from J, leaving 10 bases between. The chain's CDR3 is CASSVGRGFGYTF. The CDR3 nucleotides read TGTGCCAGCAGCGTAGGTCGAGGGTTTGGCTACACCTTC.

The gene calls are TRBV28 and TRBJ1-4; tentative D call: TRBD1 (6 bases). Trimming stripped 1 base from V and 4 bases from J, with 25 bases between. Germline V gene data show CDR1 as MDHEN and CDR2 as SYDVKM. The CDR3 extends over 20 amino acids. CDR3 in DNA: TGTGCCAGCAGTTTATATATCATCCCCGGGCAGGGGCCCCATAATGAAAAACTGTTTTTT. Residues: CASSLYIIPGQGPHNEKLFF.

CDR3 sequence (DNA): TGCAGTGCTAGAGATGGGACGGACCAAGAGACCCAGTACTTC. Protein product: CSARDGTDQETQYF. The chain combines TRBV20-1 with TRBJ2-5; D is possibly TRBD1 or TRBD2 (5 bases each). Deletions cut 0 bases from V and 0 bases from J, with 8 bases between. There are 14 residues in the CDR3. Germline loops: CDR1 DFQATT, CDR2 SNEGSKA (reference sequence).

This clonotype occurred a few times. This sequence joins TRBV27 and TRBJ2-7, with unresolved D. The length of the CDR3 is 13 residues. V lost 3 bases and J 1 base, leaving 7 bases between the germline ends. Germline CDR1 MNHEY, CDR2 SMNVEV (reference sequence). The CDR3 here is CASSFLNSYEQYF. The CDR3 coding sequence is TGTGCCAGCAGTTTTCTCAATTCCTACGAGCAGTACTTC.

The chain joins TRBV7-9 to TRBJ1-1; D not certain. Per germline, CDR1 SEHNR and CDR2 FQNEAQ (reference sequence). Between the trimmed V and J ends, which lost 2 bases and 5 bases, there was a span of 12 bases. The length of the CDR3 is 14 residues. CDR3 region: CASSLIFEWTEAFF. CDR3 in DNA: TGTGCCAGCAGCTTAATTTTTGAGTGGACTGAAGCTTTCTTT.

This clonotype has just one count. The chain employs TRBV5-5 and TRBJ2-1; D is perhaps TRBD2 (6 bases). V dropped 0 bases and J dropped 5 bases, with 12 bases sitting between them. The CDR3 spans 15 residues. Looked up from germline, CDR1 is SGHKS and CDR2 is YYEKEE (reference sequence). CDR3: CASSLEVTRNNEQFF. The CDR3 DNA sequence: TGTGCCAGCAGCTTGGAGGTGACTAGGAACAATGAGCAGTTCTTC.